This T cell receptor (beta chain) derives from a study of identical twins. Through template switching, a universal primer site was introduced, and the cDNA contained unique molecular identifiers. One entry per CDR3 protein results from TCRdb running MiXCR on the 5' RACE reads. This table has some 1,700,000 distinct CDR3 sequences, around 33% appearing once. General study points: Cord blood beta clonotypes present at high abundance carried fewer insertions; no such pattern appeared in memory repertoires. Sharing of beta out-of-frame sequences by twins showed a weaker excess. The study found that models underestimated out-of-frame TCR alpha sharing in monozygotic twins.

This clonotype was seen more than once but under ten times. Its target is unknown. Sequencing input: cord blood. The clonotype comes from a newborn girl in good health.

This CDR3 is CASSELGRAYNEQFF. The DNA for the CDR3 is TGTGCCAGCAGTGAATTGGGTAGGGCGTACAATGAGCAGTTCTTC. The genes are TRBV6-1 and TRBJ2-1; D gene ambiguous. The germline gives CDR1 MNHNS, CDR2 SASEGT. V was clipped by 2 bases and J by 4 bases, with 12 bases between them. This CDR3 comprises 15 residues.